The 8 T cell receptor beta chains reported below all come from one sample, sequenced in a study of CD4 T cells in relation to SARS-CoV-2 and coronaviruses. The unexposed donors gave CD4+ T cells in about 2011-2018, prior to COVID-19. The cells were cultured for about ten days before CD4+ T cells were isolated. The table came from immunoSEQ multiplex PCR; TCRdb's copy has only in-frame clones and leaves some out. The repertoire holds tens of thousands of clones, with about 73% as singletons. Their antigens remain unidentified. Sequenced material: CD4+ T cells from PBMCs, cultured in vitro. Source of these receptors: a human donor in good health.

The rearrangement links TRBV24-1 to TRBJ2-2; TRBD1 matches at 12 bases. Germline V gene lookup returns CDR1 KGHDR and CDR2 SFDVKD. The CDR3 has 16 amino acids. V dropped 9 bases and J dropped 4; count of bases not matched to a gene: 8. The CDR3, as DNA: TGTGCCACCCGCGGTGGGACAGGGGGCATCACCGGGGAGCTGTTTTTT. Its translation is CATRGGTGGITGELFF.

The chain joins TRBV5-6 to TRBJ1-2; tentative D call: TRBD1 (6 bases). Trimming cost V 2 bases and J 5 bases, with 13 bases left between them. CDR1 is SGHDT, CDR2 YYEEEE, per germline. The CDR3 covers 14 residues. CDR3 DNA: TGTGCCAGCAGCTTAGGGACACCTACTTATGGCTACACCTTC. Translation: CASSLGTPTYGYTF.

This clone was observed once. The rearrangement links TRBV5-6 to TRBJ2-3; D not resolved. Germline CDR1 and CDR2: SGHDT and YYEEEE. The CDR3 has 13 residues. Trimming removed 3 bases from V and 0 bases from J, with 5 bases in between. CDR3 DNA sequence: TGTGCCAGCAGCTCTTGGAGCACAGATACGCAGTATTTT. This translates into CASSSWSTDTQYF.

The V call is TRBV7-9, the J call TRBJ2-1, with TRBD2 as a possible D gene (6 bases). V dropped 5 bases and J dropped 2 bases, with 19 bases sitting between them. Germline CDR1 reads SEHNR; CDR2 reads FQNEAQ (reference sequence). The CDR3 length is 17 residues. The CDR3 spells CASSPHPLALAYNEQFF. The CDR3 DNA is TGTGCCAGCAGCCCGCACCCTCTAGCGCTAGCCTACAATGAGCAGTTCTTC. The full variable domain, in which reference TRBV7-9 and TRBJ2-1 provide the parts outside the CDR3, is DTGVSQNPRHKITKRGQNVTFRCDPISEHNRLYWYRQTLGQGPEFLTYFQNEAQLEKSRLLSDRFSAERPKGSFSTLEIQRTEQGDSAMYLCASSPHPLALAYNEQFFGPGTRLTVL.

The rearrangement links TRBV30 to TRBJ1-6; D gene unclear. This CDR3 contains 15 residues. V shed 0 bases and J shed 8 bases, with 14 bases lying between them. The germline gives CDR1 GTSNPN, CDR2 SVGIG (reference sequence). Here the CDR3 DNA reads TGTGCCTGGAGTGTTCAACACCTAAGGGATTCACCCCTCCACTTT. Protein: CAWSVQHLRDSPLHF.

The chain carries TRBV24-1 and TRBJ1-4, with 9 positions matching TRBD1. Trimming took 4 bases from V and 8 from J; bases not matched to a gene: 10. CDR1 KGHDR and CDR2 SFDVKD come from the germline V gene. The CDR3 has 16 residues. CDR3 residues: CATSDPNRGLDEKLFF. The CDR3 DNA reads as TGTGCCACCAGTGACCCAAACAGGGGGCTCGACGAAAAACTGTTTTTT.

This clone is termed medium-sized. V and J are TRBV18 and TRBJ2-3; no clear D gene. CDR1 and CDR2 (germline): KGHSH, LQKENI. Deletions cut 3 bases from V and 6 bases from J, with 13 bases between. This CDR3 comprises 14 residues. For the CDR3, the DNA is TGTGCCAGCTCACCCGACCTGGGTTCGGATACGCAGTATTTT. Its protein is CASSPDLGSDTQYF.

J is TRBJ2-7 and V is TRBV7-9, with D perhaps TRBD2 (6 bases). Trimming removed 5 bases at V and 5 bases at J, with 16 bases between. The germline gives CDR1 SEHNR, CDR2 FQNEAQ (reference sequence). The CDR3 covers 14 residues. The CDR3 protein is CASSPSRGINEQYF. The CDR3 DNA is TGTGCCAGCAGCCCCAGTCGGGGGATCAACGAGCAGTACTTC. Variable domain in full (rest from reference TRBV7-9 and TRBJ2-7): DTGVSQNPRHKITKRGQNVTFRCDPISEHNRLYWYRQTLGQGPEFLTYFQNEAQLEKSRLLSDRFSAERPKGSFSTLEIQRTEQGDSAMYLCASSPSRGINEQYFGPGTRLTVT.